Listed below are T cell receptor beta chains from one sample, sequenced in a study of OX40 agonist ivuxolimab in advanced cancers. Clones were read by immunoSEQ multiplex PCR, and TCRdb kept only the in-frame ones, dropping some. In the table there are about 79,000 clones, about 85% of which are singletons. The sequencing used CD4+ or CD8+ T cells sorted from blood, collected in a trial of the OX40 agonist ivuxolimab. The receptor source for this set is an adult with an advanced solid tumor such as melanoma, head and neck, liver or kidney cancer. The CDR3 runs from the conserved cysteine through the conserved F or W. D genes are given only for firm matches. The listing skips clone size in some rows; elsewhere it reads once, few, many or a size class.

TRBJ1-3,.,TRBV5-1,.,CASSLHAGNTIYF,TGCGCCAGCAGCTTACACGCTGGAAACACCATATATTTT
TRBJ1-2,.,TRBV29-1,.,CSVSPRTRAFAGYTF,TGCAGCGTTTCCCCCCGGACGAGGGCTTTTGCTGGCTACACCTTC
TRBJ2-7,TRBD1,TRBV27,.,CAVGQGPTYEQYF,TGTGCAGTCGGACAGGGCCCCACCTACGAGCAGTACTTC
TRBJ2-1,TRBD2,TRBV5-1,.,CASRTTSVLYNEQFF,TGCGCCAGCCGAACGACTAGCGTCTTGTACAATGAGCAGTTCTTC
TRBJ2-5,.,TRBV4-2,.,CASSQGGDSETQYF,TGTGCCAGCAGCCAAGGTGGAGACTCAGAGACCCAGTACTTC
TRBJ1-1,.,TRBV2,.,CASILNTEAFF,TGTGCCAGCATCTTGAACACTGAAGCTTTCTTT
TRBJ2-5,.,TRBV7-9,.,CASSFYVEQETQYF,TGTGCCAGCAGCTTTTATGTTGAACAAGAGACCCAGTACTTC
TRBJ2-3,TRBD2,TRBV9,.,CASSVTSGRVRDTQYF,TGTGCCAGCAGCGTAACTAGCGGGAGGGTTAGAGATACGCAGTATTTT
TRBJ1-5,.,TRBV19,medium-sized,CASSIRGYGNQPQHF,TGTGCCAGTAGTATACGGGGTTACGGCAATCAGCCCCAGCATTTT
TRBJ2-7,.,TRBV27,.,CASSLSPGAYEQYF,TGTGCCAGCAGTTTATCCCCAGGGGCCTACGAGCAGTACTTC
TRBJ2-5,TRBD2,TRBV5-1,.,CASSLQGSVAGRDQYF,TGCGCCAGCAGCTTGCAAGGATCGGTAGCGGGACGGGACCAGTACTTC
TRBJ2-7,.,TRBV11-3,.,CASSPDNFYEQYF,TGTGCCAGCAGCCCCGACAATTTCTACGAGCAGTACTTC
TRBJ2-1,.,TRBV2,.,CASSADNEQFF,TGTGCCAGCAGTGCCGACAATGAGCAGTTCTTC
TRBJ1-4,TRBD1,TRBV18,.,CASSDRGLDEKLFF,TGTGCCAGCTCAGACAGGGGTCTCGATGAAAAACTGTTTTTT
TRBJ2-7,TRBD2,TRBV14,.,CASSHRGLAGVRRQYF,TGTGCCAGCAGCCACCGTGGACTAGCGGGGGTTCGTAGGCAGTACTTC
TRBJ2-7,TRBD1,TRBV28,.,CASREVGQGGNEQYF,TGTGCCAGCAGGGAAGTCGGACAGGGGGGAAACGAGCAGTACTTC
TRBJ2-1,.,TRBV19,.,CASSIGLKNEQFF,TGTGCCAGTAGTATAGGACTAAAGAATGAGCAGTTCTTC
TRBJ2-5,.,TRBV5-1,.,CASSLRWFETQYF,TGCGCCAGCAGCTTACGGTGGTTCGAGACCCAGTACTTC
TRBJ2-7,.,TRBV29-1,.,CSVEVLGAREQYF,TGCAGCGTTGAAGTCCTGGGGGCGAGGGAGCAGTACTTC
TRBJ2-2,.,TRBV6-6,.,CASRSISEGGELFF,TGTGCCAGCAGGAGCATATCGGAGGGCGGGGAGCTGTTTTTT
TRBJ1-4,.,TRBV7-9,.,CASKDGEKLFF,TGTGCCAGCAAGGACGGAGAAAAACTGTTTTTT
TRBJ2-7,TRBD2,TRBV4-2,.,CASSQDGAGGPLSWQYF,TGTGCCAGCAGCCAAGATGGCGCGGGAGGCCCCCTTTCGTGGCAGTACTTC
TRBJ2-2,TRBD2,TRBV7-8,.,CATEPGLAGGFTGELFF,TGTGCCACCGAGCCGGGGCTAGCGGGAGGGTTCACCGGGGAGCTGTTTTTT
TRBJ2-1,.,TRBV6-4,.,CASPELDSYNEQFF,TGTGCCAGCCCCGAGTTGGACTCCTACAATGAGCAGTTCTTC
TRBJ2-3,TRBD2,TRBV7-2,once,CASSLGREEHTQYF,TGTGCCAGCAGCTTAGGCCGGGAGGAGCACACGCAGTATTTT
TRBJ1-5,.,TRBV28,few,CASSSTRDGDQPQHF,TGTGCCAGCAGTTCAACCCGGGACGGAGATCAGCCCCAGCATTTT
TRBJ2-7,.,TRBV21-1,.,CASTNTSGRPPYEQYF,TGTGCCAGCACCAATACTAGCGGGAGGCCCCCCTACGAGCAGTACTTC
TRBJ2-7,.,TRBV28,.,CASDGRDPAYEQYF,TGTGCCAGTGACGGCCGGGACCCAGCCTACGAGCAGTACTTC
TRBJ1-6,.,TRBV20-1,.,CSARAESPLHF,TGCAGTGCTAGAGCCGAATCACCCCTCCACTTT
TRBJ1-1,.,TRBV5-1,.,CASSSSQGRNTEAFF,TGCGCCAGCAGCTCGTCCCAGGGGAGGAACACTGAAGCTTTCTTT
TRBJ2-7,.,TRBV5-1,.,CASSLGTTRHNEQYF,TGCGCCAGCAGCTTGGGTACCACCCGTCACAACGAGCAGTACTTC
TRBJ1-5,TRBD1,TRBV28,.,CASSFKGQGNQPQHF,TGTGCCAGCAGTTTCAAGGGACAGGGCAATCAGCCCCAGCATTTT
TRBJ2-1,TRBD2,TRBV7-2,.,CASSLAGRALNEQFF,TGTGCCAGCAGCTTAGCTGGGAGGGCCCTCAATGAGCAGTTCTTC
TRBJ2-1,TRBD2,TRBV5-1,.,CASSPSGLAFDEQFF,TGCGCCAGCAGCCCCTCGGGACTAGCATTCGATGAGCAGTTCTTC
TRBJ2-2,.,TRBV5-1,medium-sized,CASSLRGPNTGELFF,TGCGCCAGCAGCTTAAGAGGGCCGAACACCGGGGAGCTGTTTTTT
TRBJ2-7,.,TRBV9,.,CASSVGRGRYEQYF,TGTGCCAGCAGCGTAGGCAGGGGACGATACGAGCAGTACTTC
TRBJ2-1,.,TRBV5-1,.,CASSFWGTQGNEQFF,TGCGCCAGCAGCTTTTGGGGGACCCAGGGGAATGAGCAGTTCTTC
TRBJ2-7,TRBD2,TRBV28,.,CASSDLAGGPHEQYF,TGTGCCAGCAGTGATCTAGCGGGAGGGCCCCACGAGCAGTACTTC
TRBJ2-3,.,TRBV7-2,.,CASSLSSSTDTQYF,TGTGCCAGCAGCTTATCCTCTAGCACAGATACGCAGTATTTT
TRBJ1-2,.,TRBV5-4,.,CASSQVEGKGYGYTF,TGTGCCAGCAGCCAAGTTGAGGGAAAGGGCTATGGCTACACCTTC
TRBJ2-1,.,TRBV4-3,few,CASSQGPGGSTNEQFF,TGCGCCAGCAGCCAAGGGCCCGGGGGTAGCACGAATGAGCAGTTCTTC